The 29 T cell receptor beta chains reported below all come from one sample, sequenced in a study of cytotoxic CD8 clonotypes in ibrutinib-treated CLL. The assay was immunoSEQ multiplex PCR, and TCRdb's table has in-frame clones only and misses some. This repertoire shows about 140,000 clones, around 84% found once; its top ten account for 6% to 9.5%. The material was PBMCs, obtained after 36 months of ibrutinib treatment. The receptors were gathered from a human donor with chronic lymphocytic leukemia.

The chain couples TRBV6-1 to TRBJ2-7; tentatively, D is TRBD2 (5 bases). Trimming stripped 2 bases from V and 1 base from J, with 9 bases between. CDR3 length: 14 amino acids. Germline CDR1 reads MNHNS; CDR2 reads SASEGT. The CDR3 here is CASSEWRLSYEQYF. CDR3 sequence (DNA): TGTGCCAGCAGTGAATGGAGGTTGTCCTACGAGCAGTACTTC.

The CDR3 loop reads CASSYSALYGYTF. The DNA for the CDR3 is TGTGCCAGCAGTTACTCGGCGCTCTATGGCTACACCTTC. V gene TRBV6-6 combines with J gene TRBJ1-2; no reliable D call. Trimming removed 0 bases from V and 4 bases from J, with 6 bases in between. This CDR3 contains 13 residues. CDR1 is MNHNY and CDR2 is SVGAGI in the germline V gene (reference sequence).

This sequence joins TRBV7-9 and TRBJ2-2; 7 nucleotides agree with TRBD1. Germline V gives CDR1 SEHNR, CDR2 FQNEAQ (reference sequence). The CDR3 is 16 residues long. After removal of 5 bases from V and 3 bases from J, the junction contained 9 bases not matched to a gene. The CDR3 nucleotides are TGTGCCAGCAGCGCTTGGGACAGTTGGGACACCGGGGAGCTGTTTTTT. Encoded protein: CASSAWDSWDTGELFF.

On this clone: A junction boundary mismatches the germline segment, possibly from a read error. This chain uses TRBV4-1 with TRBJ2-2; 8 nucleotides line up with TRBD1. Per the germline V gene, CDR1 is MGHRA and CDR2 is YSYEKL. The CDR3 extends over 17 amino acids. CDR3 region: CASTQDRGSLWTGELFF. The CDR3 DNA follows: TGCGCCAGCACCCAAGACAGGGGTTCTTTGTGGACCGGGGAGCTGTTTTTT.

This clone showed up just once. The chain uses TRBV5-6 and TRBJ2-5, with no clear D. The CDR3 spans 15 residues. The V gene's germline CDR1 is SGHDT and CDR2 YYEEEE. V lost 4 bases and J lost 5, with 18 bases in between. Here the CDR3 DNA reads TGTGCCAGCAGCCTCGACTGGGCCGGCCGGGAGACCCAGTACTTC. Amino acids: CASSLDWAGRETQYF.

This CDR3 is CASSYEGRFTEAFF. The CDR3 DNA reads TGTGCCAGCAGTTACGAGGGGAGGTTCACTGAAGCTTTCTTT. The gene calls are TRBV6-5 and TRBJ1-1, with D tentatively TRBD1 (5 bases). Germline CDR1 and CDR2: MNHEY and SVGAGI. The CDR3 sequence is 14 residues long. The V and J ends lost 2 bases and 4 bases respectively, with 11 bases between them.

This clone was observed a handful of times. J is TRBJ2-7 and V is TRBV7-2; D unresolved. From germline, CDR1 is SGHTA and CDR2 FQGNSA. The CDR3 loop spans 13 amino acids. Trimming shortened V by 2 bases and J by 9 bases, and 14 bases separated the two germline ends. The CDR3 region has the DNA TGTGCCAGCAGCTTATCTACAGATGAGGCGCAGTACTTC. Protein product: CASSLSTDEAQYF.

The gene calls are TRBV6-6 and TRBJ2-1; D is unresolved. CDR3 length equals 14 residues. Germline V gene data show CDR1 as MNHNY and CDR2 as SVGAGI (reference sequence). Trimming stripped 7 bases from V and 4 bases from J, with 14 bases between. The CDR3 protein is CASTTTTGYNEQFF. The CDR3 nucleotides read TGTGCCAGCACGACCACCACCGGTTACAATGAGCAGTTCTTC.

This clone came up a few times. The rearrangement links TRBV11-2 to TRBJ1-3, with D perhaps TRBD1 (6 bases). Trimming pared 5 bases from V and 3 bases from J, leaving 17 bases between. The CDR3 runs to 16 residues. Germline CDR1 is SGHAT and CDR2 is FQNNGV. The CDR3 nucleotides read TGTGCCAGCAGCAAAAGGACAGACGCCTATGGAAACACCATATATTTT. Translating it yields CASSKRTDAYGNTIYF.

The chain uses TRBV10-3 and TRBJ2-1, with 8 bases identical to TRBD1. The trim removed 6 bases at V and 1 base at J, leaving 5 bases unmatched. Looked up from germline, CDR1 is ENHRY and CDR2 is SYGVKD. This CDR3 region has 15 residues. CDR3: CAIRGQGASYNEQFF. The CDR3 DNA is TGTGCCATCAGAGGGCAGGGGGCTTCCTACAATGAGCAGTTCTTC.

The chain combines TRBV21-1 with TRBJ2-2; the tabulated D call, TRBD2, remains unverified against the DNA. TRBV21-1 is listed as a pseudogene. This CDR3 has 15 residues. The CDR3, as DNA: TGTGCCAGCAGAGAAGGACTACAGAACACCGGGGAGCTGTTTTTT. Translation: CASREGLQNTGELFF.

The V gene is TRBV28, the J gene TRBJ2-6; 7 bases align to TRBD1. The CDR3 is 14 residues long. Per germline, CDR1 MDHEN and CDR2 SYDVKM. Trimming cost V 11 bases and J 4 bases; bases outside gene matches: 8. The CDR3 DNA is TGTGCCGGCGGACAGGCCGGGGGGGCCAACGTCCTGACTTTC. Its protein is CAGGQAGGANVLTF.

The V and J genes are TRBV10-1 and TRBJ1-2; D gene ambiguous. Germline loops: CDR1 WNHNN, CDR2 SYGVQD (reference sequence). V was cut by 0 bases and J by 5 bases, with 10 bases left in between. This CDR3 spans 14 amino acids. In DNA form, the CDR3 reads TGCGCCAGCAGTGAGTCAGGGATATCGTATGGCTACACCTTC. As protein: CASSESGISYGYTF.

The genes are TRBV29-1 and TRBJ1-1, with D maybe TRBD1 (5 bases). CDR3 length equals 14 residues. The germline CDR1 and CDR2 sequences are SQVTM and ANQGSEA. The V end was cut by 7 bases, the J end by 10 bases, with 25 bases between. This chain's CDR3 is CSAGTGTSLLGAFF. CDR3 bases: TGCAGCGCAGGGACCGGGACGTCACTCCTGGGAGCTTTCTTT.

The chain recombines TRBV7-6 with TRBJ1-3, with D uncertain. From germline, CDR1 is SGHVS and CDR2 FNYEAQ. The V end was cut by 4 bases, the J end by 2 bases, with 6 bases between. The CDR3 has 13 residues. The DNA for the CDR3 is TGTGCCAGCAGCTCCGGTACTGGAAACACCATATATTTT. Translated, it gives CASSSGTGNTIYF.

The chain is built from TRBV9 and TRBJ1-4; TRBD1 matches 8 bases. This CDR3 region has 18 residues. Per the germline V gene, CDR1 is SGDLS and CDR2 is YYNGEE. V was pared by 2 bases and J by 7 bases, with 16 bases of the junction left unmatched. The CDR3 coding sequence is TGTGCCAGCAGCGTCACAGGGGGGTTAGGTATCGGTAGTGAAAAACTGTTTTTT. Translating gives CASSVTGGLGIGSEKLFF. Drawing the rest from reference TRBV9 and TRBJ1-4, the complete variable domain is DSGVTQTPKHLITATGQRVTLRCSPRSGDLSVYWYQQSLDQGLQFLIQYYNGEERAKGNILERFSAQQFPDLHSELNLSSLELGDSALYFCASSVTGGLGIGSEKLFFGSGTQLSVL.

CDR3 bases: TGTGCCAGCAGTTTAATCCCAGCGAATTCACCCCTCCACTTT. Residues: CASSLIPANSPLHF. J is TRBJ1-6 and V is TRBV27; D gene uncertain. Per germline, CDR1 MNHEY and CDR2 SMNVEV (reference sequence). The CDR3 length is 14 residues. Trimming took 2 bases from V and 7 from J, leaving 9 bases between them.

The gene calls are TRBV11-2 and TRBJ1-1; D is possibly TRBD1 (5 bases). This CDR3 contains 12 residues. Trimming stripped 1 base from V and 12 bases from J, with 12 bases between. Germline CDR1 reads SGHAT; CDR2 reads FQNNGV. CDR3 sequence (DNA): TGTGCCAGCAGCTTAGCAAGGGGTCCGACTTTCTTT. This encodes CASSLARGPTFF. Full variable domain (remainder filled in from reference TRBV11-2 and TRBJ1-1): EAGVAQSPRYKIIEKRQSVAFWCNPISGHATLYWYQQILGQGPKLLIQFQNNGVVDDSQLPKDRFSAERLKGVDSTLKIQPAKLEDSAVYLCASSLARGPTFFGQGTRLTVV.

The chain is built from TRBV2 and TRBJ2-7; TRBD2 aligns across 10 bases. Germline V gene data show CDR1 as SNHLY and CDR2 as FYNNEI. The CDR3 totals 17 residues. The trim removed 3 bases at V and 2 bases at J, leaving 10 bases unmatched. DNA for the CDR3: TGTGCCAGCAGTGACCGGACTAGCGGCATTAACACCTACGAGCAGTACTTC. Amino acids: CASSDRTSGINTYEQYF.

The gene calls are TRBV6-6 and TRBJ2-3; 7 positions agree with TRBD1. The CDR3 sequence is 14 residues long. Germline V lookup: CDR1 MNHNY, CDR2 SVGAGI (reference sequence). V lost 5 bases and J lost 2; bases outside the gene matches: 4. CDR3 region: CASSTGTATDTQYF. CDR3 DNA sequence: TGTGCCAGCAGTACAGGGACAGCCACAGATACGCAGTATTTT.

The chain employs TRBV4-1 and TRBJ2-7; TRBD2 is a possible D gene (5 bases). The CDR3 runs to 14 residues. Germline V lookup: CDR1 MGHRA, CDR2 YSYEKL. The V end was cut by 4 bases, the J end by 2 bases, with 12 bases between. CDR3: CASSPVARPYEQYF. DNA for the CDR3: TGCGCCAGCAGCCCCGTAGCGAGGCCCTACGAGCAGTACTTC.

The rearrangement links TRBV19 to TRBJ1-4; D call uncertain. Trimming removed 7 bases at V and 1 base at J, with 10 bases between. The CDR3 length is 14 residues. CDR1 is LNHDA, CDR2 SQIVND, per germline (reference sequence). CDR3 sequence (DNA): TGTGCCAGTAACCCGGGAGGAACTAATGAAAAACTGTTTTTT. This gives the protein CASNPGGTNEKLFF.

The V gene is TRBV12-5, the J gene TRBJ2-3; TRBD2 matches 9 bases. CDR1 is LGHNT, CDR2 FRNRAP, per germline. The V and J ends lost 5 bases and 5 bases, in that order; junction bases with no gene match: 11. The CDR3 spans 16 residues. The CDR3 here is CASGPGSGGLRDTQYF. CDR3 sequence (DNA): TGTGCTAGTGGTCCCGGGAGCGGGGGGTTGAGAGATACGCAGTATTTT.

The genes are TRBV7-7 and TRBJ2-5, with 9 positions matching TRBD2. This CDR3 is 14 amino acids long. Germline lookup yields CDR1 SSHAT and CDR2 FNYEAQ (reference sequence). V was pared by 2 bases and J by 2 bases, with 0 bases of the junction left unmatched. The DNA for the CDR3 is TGTGCCAGCAGCTTAAGCGGGGGGCAAGAGACCCAGTACTTC. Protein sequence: CASSLSGGQETQYF.

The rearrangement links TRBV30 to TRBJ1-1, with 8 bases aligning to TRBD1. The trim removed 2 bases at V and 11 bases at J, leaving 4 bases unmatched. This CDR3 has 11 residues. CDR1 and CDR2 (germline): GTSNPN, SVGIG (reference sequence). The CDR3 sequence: CAWSRQGSAFF. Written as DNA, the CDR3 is TGTGCCTGGAGTCGACAGGGGTCGGCTTTCTTT. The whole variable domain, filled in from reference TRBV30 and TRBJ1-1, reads SQTIHQWPATLVQPVGSPLSLECTVEGTSNPNLYWYRQAAGRGLQLLFYSVGIGQISSEVPQNLSASRPQDRQFILSSKKLLLSDSGFYLCAWSRQGSAFFGQGTRLTVV.

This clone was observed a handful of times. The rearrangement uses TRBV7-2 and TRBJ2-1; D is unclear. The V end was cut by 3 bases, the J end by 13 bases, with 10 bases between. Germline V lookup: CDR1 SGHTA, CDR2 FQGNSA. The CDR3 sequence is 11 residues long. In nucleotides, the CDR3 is TGTGCCAGCAGCTTGTACCGGTGTCAGTTCTTC. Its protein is CASSLYRCQFF.

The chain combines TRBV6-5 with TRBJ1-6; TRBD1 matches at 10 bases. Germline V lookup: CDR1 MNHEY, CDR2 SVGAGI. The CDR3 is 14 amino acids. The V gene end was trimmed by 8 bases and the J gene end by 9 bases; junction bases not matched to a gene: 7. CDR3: CASGRQGAVSPLHF. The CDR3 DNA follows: TGTGCCAGCGGCCGACAGGGGGCTGTTTCACCCCTCCACTTT.

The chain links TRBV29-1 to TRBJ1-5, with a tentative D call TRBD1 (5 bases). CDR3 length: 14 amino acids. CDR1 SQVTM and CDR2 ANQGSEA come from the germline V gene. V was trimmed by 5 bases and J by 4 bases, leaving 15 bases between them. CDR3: CSVTGTDPNQPQHF. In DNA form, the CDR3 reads TGCAGCGTTACAGGCACAGACCCGAATCAGCCCCAGCATTTT.

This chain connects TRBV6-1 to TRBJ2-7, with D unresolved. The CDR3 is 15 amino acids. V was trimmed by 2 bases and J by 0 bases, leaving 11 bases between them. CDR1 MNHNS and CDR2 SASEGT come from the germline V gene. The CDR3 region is CASSEPNWSSYEQYF. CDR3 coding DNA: TGTGCCAGCAGTGAACCAAACTGGAGCTCCTACGAGCAGTACTTC.